The 26 T cell receptor beta chains reported below all come from one sample, sequenced in a study of T-cell memory formation after mild COVID-19. TCRdb re-called the 5' RACE reads through MiXCR, storing one row per CDR3 protein. Of under 300,000 distinct CDR3 sequences listed, 8% to 9% are singletons. The material sequenced was PBMCs or a T cell subset sorted from them (not recorded which). The receptors here all came from a man aged 18-30 years who had mild COVID-19 (a few samples of this study predate the infection). Cell type and time point are not known.

The genes are TRBV9 and TRBJ2-7; the match to TRBD1 covers 11 bases. This CDR3 has 17 amino acids. Per germline, CDR1 SGDLS and CDR2 YYNGEE. The V gene end was trimmed by 9 bases and the J gene end by 5 bases; junction bases not matched to a gene: 19. CDR3: CANSRQIGRDRGDEQYV. CDR3 bases: TGTGCCAACTCTCGGCAAATCGGGAGGGACAGGGGGGACGAGCAGTACGTC.

This chain uses TRBV12-3 or TRBV12-4 with TRBJ1-2; perhaps TRBD1 as D (5 bases). This CDR3 contains 14 residues. V lost 10 bases and J 5 bases, leaving 20 bases between the germline ends. CDR3 sequence: CATGPADLGYGYTF. For the CDR3, the DNA is TGTGCCACAGGGCCGGCGGACTTAGGATATGGCTACACCTTC.

This clonotype was picked up a small number of times. This chain links TRBV5-5 with TRBJ2-5; D is undetermined. This CDR3 is built from 13 residues. CDR1 is SGHKS and CDR2 is YYEKEE in the germline V gene (reference sequence). V was pared by 1 base and J by 4 bases, with 8 bases between. The CDR3 sequence is CASSLRPGETQYF. CDR3 nucleotides: TGTGCCAGCAGCTTGAGACCCGGAGAGACCCAGTACTTC.

The table lists this clonotype with many counts. CDR3 coding DNA: TGTGCCAGCAGCTTAAGCGGCGGGCAGACCCAGTACTTC. Its translation is CASSLSGGQTQYF. The chain employs TRBV7-9 and TRBJ2-5, with D possibly TRBD2 on 5 matching bases. Trimming took 2 bases from V and 6 from J, leaving 10 bases between them. From germline, CDR1 is SEHNR and CDR2 FQNEAQ (reference sequence). CDR3 length: 13 residues. The variable domain in full, with the rest retrieved from reference TRBV7-9 and TRBJ2-5, is DTGVSQNPRHKITKRGQNVTFRCDPISEHNRLYWYRQTLGQGPEFLTYFQNEAQLEKSRLLSDRFSAERPKGSFSTLEIQRTEQGDSAMYLCASSLSGGQTQYFGPGTRLLVL.

This clonotype appeared a few times. The chain is built from TRBV6-5 and TRBJ1-4, with 9 bases lining up with TRBD1. J gave up 7 bases and V 5 bases, and 8 bases lay outside the gene matches. CDR1 and CDR2 (germline): MNHEY, SVGAGI. The CDR3 consists of 15 residues. CDR3 in amino acids: CASSRGTGSIEKLFF. CDR3 nucleotides: TGTGCCAGCAGTCGGGGGACAGGGAGCATTGAAAAACTGTTTTTT.

The chain joins TRBV6-5 to TRBJ2-4, with 7 bases lining up with TRBD2. Germline-derived CDR1 and CDR2 are MNHEY and SVGAGI. Germline trimming cut 4 bases from V and 0 bases from J; bases unmatched to any gene: 15. The CDR3 covers 19 residues. The CDR3 sequence is CASSWSPGGGRGAKNIQYF. Written as DNA, the CDR3 is TGTGCCAGCAGTTGGTCCCCGGGCGGGGGAAGGGGAGCCAAAAACATTCAGTACTTC.

This clonotype was recorded a few times. The chain couples TRBV6-2 or TRBV6-3 to TRBJ2-2; the D gene is possibly TRBD2 (6 bases). CDR3 length: 16 amino acids. Trimming stripped 2 bases from V and 0 bases from J, with 10 bases between. Germline assignment: CDR1 MNHEY and CDR2 SVGEGT. In DNA form, the CDR3 reads TGTGCCAGCAGTTACGATCCGGGGGCGAACACCGGGGAGCTGTTTTTT. Translating it yields CASSYDPGANTGELFF.

Ten or more counts support this clonotype. This sequence joins TRBV11-3 and TRBJ2-2; 7 bases line up with TRBD2. Per germline, CDR1 SGHNT and CDR2 YENEEA. This CDR3 region has 13 residues. Unmatched junction bases numbered 1, after V lost 5 bases and J lost 4 bases. This chain's CDR3 is CASSLAVTGELFF. The CDR3 DNA follows: TGTGCCAGCAGCCTAGCGGTCACCGGGGAGCTGTTTTTT.

J is TRBJ2-3 and V is TRBV7-9, with unresolved D. The CDR3 extends over 13 amino acids. In germline, CDR1 is SEHNR, CDR2 FQNEAQ (reference sequence). Trimming took off 6 bases at V and 0 bases at J, with 7 bases between the two ends. CDR3 region: CASRLISTDTQYF. In DNA form, the CDR3 reads TGTGCCAGCAGGTTGATTAGCACAGATACGCAGTATTTT.

This clonotype was found a few times. The V and J genes are TRBV29-1 and TRBJ1-2; tentative D call: TRBD1 (6 bases). The CDR3 runs to 16 residues. The germline CDR1 and CDR2 sequences are SQVTM and ANQGSEA. Trimming took 4 bases from V and 3 from J, leaving 21 bases between them. DNA for the CDR3: TGCAGCGTTGCGGGCCCTGGGACAAAAAAGGACTATGGCTACACCTTC. It translates to CSVAGPGTKKDYGYTF.

This clonotype came up a few times. This chain uses TRBV18 with TRBJ2-7; D perhaps matches TRBD2 (5 bases). The CDR3 is made up of 12 amino acids. Trimming took 5 bases from V and 0 from J, leaving 5 bases between them. Germline V gene lookup returns CDR1 KGHSH and CDR2 LQKENI. CDR3 amino acids: CASSTSSYEQYF. Here the CDR3 DNA reads TGTGCCAGCTCAACTAGCTCCTACGAGCAGTACTTC.

This clonotype was counted many times. This chain uses TRBV11-2 with TRBJ2-5, with TRBD1 identical over 8 bases. J was trimmed by 7 bases and V by 4 bases; bases with no gene match: 5. CDR1 SGHAT and CDR2 FQNNGV come from the germline V gene. CDR3 length equals 13 residues. CDR3 in amino acids: CASSSYRGSTQYF. For the CDR3, the DNA is TGTGCCAGCAGCTCTTACAGGGGGTCGACCCAGTACTTC. Full variable domain (rest looked up from reference TRBV11-2 and TRBJ2-5): EAGVAQSPRYKIIEKRQSVAFWCNPISGHATLYWYQQILGQGPKLLIQFQNNGVVDDSQLPKDRFSAERLKGVDSTLKIQPAKLEDSAVYLCASSSYRGSTQYFGPGTRLLVL.

The chain recombines TRBV5-6 with TRBJ2-5; no definite D call. CDR1 and CDR2 (germline): SGHDT, YYEEEE. There are 13 residues in the CDR3. Trimming left V 4 bases short and J 3 bases short, with 10 bases between. The CDR3, as DNA: TGTGCCAGCAGCCCGCTGGCGAAAGAGACCCAGTACTTC. Translating it yields CASSPLAKETQYF.

In its sample, this clonotype was seen a few times. This rearrangement joins TRBV25-1 to TRBJ2-2; 11 nucleotides agree with TRBD2. In germline, CDR1 is MGHDK, CDR2 SYGVNS. The V segment lost 4 bases and the J segment 6 bases; nucleotides outside the gene matches: 7. CDR3 length: 16 amino acids. CDR3 coding DNA: TGTGCCAGCAGTGGGCTAGCGGGGGGCCCGGCCGGGGAGCTGTTTTTT. Amino acids: CASSGLAGGPAGELFF.

This clonotype has just a few counts. The genes are TRBV7-9 and TRBJ2-3, with TRBD1 matching over 10 bases. This CDR3 is 18 amino acids long. V shed 5 bases, J shed 3 bases, and the junction held 14 bases outside the gene matches. The germline V gene has CDR1 SEHNR and CDR2 FQNEAQ (reference sequence). The CDR3 DNA reads as TGTGCCAGCAGCCATCCCCGGGACAGGGGTTCTGGAACAGATACGCAGTATTTT. Translation: CASSHPRDRGSGTDTQYF.

Ten or more counts support this clonotype. The chain links TRBV20-1 to TRBJ2-5, with D possibly TRBD2 on 5 matching bases. V lost 6 bases, J lost 0 bases, and 8 bases lay in between. The CDR3 extends over 12 amino acids. Germline-derived CDR1 and CDR2 are DFQATT and SNEGSKA (reference sequence). This CDR3 reads CSAPEDQETQYF. Here the CDR3 DNA reads TGCAGTGCCCCGGAGGACCAAGAGACCCAGTACTTC.

This clonotype was counted between two and nine times. This sequence joins TRBV18 and TRBJ2-7; the D is unclear. The germline V gene encodes CDR1 KGHSH and CDR2 LQKENI. V lost 3 bases and J 6 bases, leaving 18 bases between the germline ends. The CDR3 has 15 amino acids. The CDR3, as DNA: TGTGCCAGCTCACCTCCTCGGGCAATCGGACGCGAGCAGTACTTC. It translates to CASSPPRAIGREQYF.

The V and J genes are TRBV6-4 and TRBJ2-5, with 9 bases matching TRBD2. Germline V gene data show CDR1 as MRHNA and CDR2 as SNTAGT. This CDR3 comprises 15 residues. V gave up 5 bases and J gave up 5 bases; unmatched junction bases: 9. In nucleotides, the CDR3 is TGTGCCAGCAGTCTTATAGCGGGGGCCGGGGAGACCCAGTACTTC. It specifies CASSLIAGAGETQYF.

This clonotype was observed a handful of times. This chain uses TRBV19 with TRBJ2-2; no reliable D call. V lost 8 bases to trimming and J lost 1 base, with 11 bases between them. There are 14 residues in the CDR3. Germline CDR1 reads LNHDA; CDR2 reads SQIVND (reference sequence). The chain's CDR3 is CASARSGNTGELFF. CDR3 nucleotides: TGTGCCAGTGCGAGGTCCGGGAACACCGGGGAGCTGTTTTTT.

This clonotype showed up just a few times. The chain employs TRBV9 and TRBJ2-3, with 7 positions matching TRBD1. The CDR3 loop spans 15 amino acids. J lost 0 bases, V lost 0 bases, and 1 base had no gene match. Germline V CDR1 and CDR2: SGDLS, YYNGEE. The CDR3 coding sequence is TGTGCCAGCAGCGTAGAGGGACAGAGCACAGATACGCAGTATTTT. Translating gives CASSVEGQSTDTQYF.

This clonotype has more than one count but fewer than ten. The chain couples TRBV12-3 or TRBV12-4 to TRBJ1-6; the D is unclear. Trimming removed 3 bases at V and 7 bases at J, with 16 bases between. This CDR3 contains 16 residues. This CDR3 reads CASSFDPARGNSPLHF. CDR3 nucleotides: TGTGCCAGCAGTTTCGACCCGGCCAGAGGGAATTCACCCCTCCACTTT.

This chain joins TRBV29-1 and TRBJ1-1, with D possibly matching TRBD1 (6 bases). The CDR3 covers 13 residues. V lost 4 bases to trimming and J lost 0 bases, with 9 bases between them. Germline loops: CDR1 SQVTM, CDR2 ANQGSEA. The CDR3 nucleotides read TGCAGCGTTGGCCGGACAGTGAACACTGAAGCTTTCTTT. Translating gives CSVGRTVNTEAFF.

This clonotype was recorded only once. The junction and the germline gene differ at one end; a read error may be behind it. The rearrangement uses TRBV7-7 and TRBJ1-3, with D tentatively TRBD1 (6 bases). CDR3 length: 15 residues. Germline lookup yields CDR1 SSHAT and CDR2 FNYEAQ (reference sequence). The CDR3 DNA follows: TGTGCTAGCAGCTTAGAACAGGGCTCCGGAAACACCATATATTTT. Its translation is CASSLEQGSGNTIYF.

The chain carries TRBV6-2 or TRBV6-3 and TRBJ2-7; tentatively, D is TRBD1 (7 bases). V lost 6 bases to trimming and J lost 5 bases, with 11 bases between them. This CDR3 has 12 amino acids. Germline lookup yields CDR1 MNHEY and CDR2 SVGEGT. The CDR3 coding sequence is TGTGCCAGCAGCCGGGGGACAGACGAGCAGTACTTC. It codes for CASSRGTDEQYF.

The table lists this clonotype with a few counts. This chain uses TRBV11-2 with TRBJ2-3; weak D call: TRBD1 (6 bases). CDR3 length: 14 residues. Trimming shortened V by 4 bases and J by 5 bases, and 13 bases separated the two germline ends. Germline assignment: CDR1 SGHAT and CDR2 FQNNGV. The CDR3 here is CASSSAGTRDTQYF. The DNA for the CDR3 is TGTGCCAGCAGCTCGGCCGGGACAAGAGATACGCAGTATTTT. The complete variable domain, with remaining parts taken from reference TRBV11-2 and TRBJ2-3, reads EAGVAQSPRYKIIEKRQSVAFWCNPISGHATLYWYQQILGQGPKLLIQFQNNGVVDDSQLPKDRFSAERLKGVDSTLKIQPAKLEDSAVYLCASSSAGTRDTQYFGPGTRLTVL.

The chain couples TRBV6-5 to TRBJ2-7, with 9 bases aligning to TRBD1. CDR1 is MNHEY, CDR2 SVGAGI, per germline. The V and J ends lost 5 bases and 5 bases, in that order; junction bases with no gene match: 16. The CDR3 is 17 residues long. The CDR3 DNA reads as TGTGCCAGCAGTACCCTGAGTCCCCGGGACAGGGTCCACGAGCAGTACTTC. Its translation is CASSTLSPRDRVHEQYF.